This TCR beta chain was sequenced in a study of T-cell reconstitution after alpha-beta-depleted transplantation in children (TCRdb year 2016). General notes on the study: Using TCR repertoire profiling, the study followed T-cell immune reconstitution in a quantitative way in children after TCRalphabeta/CD19-depleted allogeneic hematopoietic cell transplantation.

The library was built by means of PCR. Sequenced on an Illumina HiSeq 2500. TCR libraries were prepared with molecular barcoding, using unique molecular identifiers to normalize TCRbeta repertoire quantification. In-frame beta chains were kept once TCRdb had trimmed the public reads at Q25 with fastp and called clones with MiXCR. Identical CDR3 protein sequences are pooled into one entry, listed with their most common genes and DNA. This sample has around 400,000 distinct CDR3 sequences in its table, and about 11% of those were observed once. Roughly 5% of the sample goes to the ten largest clones. Deletion took 4 bases off V and 6 bases off J, with a span of 28 bases between the germline ends. Measured from the cysteine to the phenylalanine, the CDR3 is 18 residues long. CDR3 DNA is the only sequence kept; it has 54 bases, read in frame from the first base. CDR1 and CDR2 (DFQATT, SNEGSKA) derive from the germline V gene (reference sequence).

This clonotype was detected a few times. The target of this receptor is not known. Base qualities are missing; no much larger clone stands one base away. The sample consisted of PBMCs from the stem cell graft donor, taken from the stem cell graft. This receptor chain uses TRBV20-1 and TRBJ1-5; the D gene cannot be resolved reliably. This clonotype originated in a human donor who donated a stem cell graft to a child with acute myeloid leukemia. The DNA is as follows: TGCAGTGCTATTCTACTTATGCTACGGGTGGGTATAGGTCAGCCCCAGCATTTT. The encoded protein is CSAILLMLRVGIGQPQHF.